Sequencing of this TCR beta chain was carried out in a study of cytotoxic CD8 clonotypes in ibrutinib-treated CLL. The repertoire was sequenced with immunoSEQ multiplex PCR; TCRdb's copy has only in-frame clones and lacks some. The sample shows about 140,000 clones, approximately 80% of them seen only once. The CDR3 covers 14 residues. Between the trimmed V and J ends, which lost 5 bases and 2 bases, there was a span of 14 bases. Germline CDR1 SGHTS, CDR2 YDEGEE. This sequence originates from a human donor with chronic lymphocytic leukemia. The V gene is TRBV5-8, the J gene TRBJ2-7; D is undetermined. This sample comprised PBMCs, obtained after 12 months of ibrutinib treatment. The CDR3 DNA reads as TGTGCCAGCAGTCCGAAGGACGGAACCTACGAGCAGTACTTC. This encodes CASSPKDGTYEQYF. The full variable domain, its missing parts supplied by reference TRBV5-8 and TRBJ2-7, is EAGVTQSPTHLIKTRGQQATLRCSPISGHTSVYWYQQALGLGLQFLLWYDEGEERNRGNFPPRFSGRQFPNYSSELNVNALELEDSALYLCASSPKDGTYEQYFGPGTRLTVT.